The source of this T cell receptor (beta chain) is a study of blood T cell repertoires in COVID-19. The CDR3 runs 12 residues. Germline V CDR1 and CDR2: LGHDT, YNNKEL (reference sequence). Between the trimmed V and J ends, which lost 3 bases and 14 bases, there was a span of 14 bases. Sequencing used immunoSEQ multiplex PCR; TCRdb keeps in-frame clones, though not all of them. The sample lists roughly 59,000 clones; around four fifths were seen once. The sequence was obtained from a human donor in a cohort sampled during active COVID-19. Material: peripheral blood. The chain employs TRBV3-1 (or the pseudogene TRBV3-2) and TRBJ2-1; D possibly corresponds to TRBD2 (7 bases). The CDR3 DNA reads TGTGCCAGCAGCCACGACCGGGGGGCGGAGTTCTTC. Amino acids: CASSHDRGAEFF.